This paragraph reports one TCR beta chain. An end of the junction does not agree with germline; a read error may underlie this. The CDR3 regions of TCR beta were amplified from RNA transcripts. The TCR CDR3 first-round RT-PCR relied on the HTBI primer set. TCRdb independently ran MiXCR on the multiplex PCR reads; one entry per CDR3 protein. This sample yields roughly 840,000 distinct CDR3 sequences, of which 38% are seen a single time; 7.5% to 9.5% belongs to the top ten. This entry comes from a study of T cells in Graves' hyperthyroidism and ophthalmopathy. Calling Graves' hyperthyroidism stable meant ophthalmopathy did not progress within 18 months. Recently diagnosed hyperthyroidism of less than 2 months' duration affected patients aged 18 to 65. Lactation, pregnancy, other autoimmune disease or uncontrolled infection led to exclusion of patients. Sequences were obtained from blood. The clonotype originates from a man between 18 and 35 years old with Graves' hyperthyroidism.

CDR3 bases: TGTGCCAGCAGTTACTCGGGGACTTACACGGCCTACGAGCAGTACTTC. Encoded protein: CASSYSGTYTAYEQYF. The chain couples TRBV10-3 to TRBJ2-7, with D possibly matching TRBD2 (6 bases). Germline assignment: CDR1 ENHRY and CDR2 SYGVKD. This CDR3 is 16 amino acids long.